This T cell receptor beta chain was recorded in a study of shared clonotypes between healthy human individuals. Notes on the study in general: Richness estimates generally favored naive over memory subsets. Naive CD4 clonotypes overlapped across several donors at about 5%. Among non-shared clonotypes, generation probabilities were lower than among those shared by all four donors.

Germline CDR1 and CDR2: ENHRY and SYGVKD. This CDR3 is built from 13 residues. Trimming cost V 3 bases and J 5 bases, with 8 bases left between them. Assay runs were performed at deep level. The repertoire was sequenced with immunoSEQ multiplex PCR; TCRdb's copy has only in-frame clones and lacks some. The sample comprises about 2.1 million clones, about 93% of which are singletons, and around 1.7% rests with the top ten. This clone appeared a few times. Its antigen is still unknown. Terminally differentiated effector memory CD45RA+ cells were left out of the naive CD8 fraction, which was CD45RO-negative and positively selected for CCR7.

The receptor was derived from a man in his late teens or twenties in good health. Some clones in this sample may be carry-over from other donors' samples. V usage is TRBV10-3 and J usage is TRBJ1-5, with no clear D. Sequencing was performed on naive CD8+ T cells from PBMCs. The CDR3 DNA sequence: TGTGCCATCAGTGATCTGGGCGATCAGCCCCAGCATTTT. The encoded protein is CAISDLGDQPQHF.